A single sample gave rise to the 17 T cell receptor beta chains below, sequenced in a study of CD8+ T cells in alopecia areata. As to treatment: oral pan-JAK inhibitor, 5-10 mg twice daily. Extracted from the samples, RNA was reverse transcribed into cDNA to serve as the sequencing template. Using immunoSEQ multiplex PCR, the repertoire was profiled, and TCRdb retains in-frame clones only, with some absent. The sample lists roughly 150,000 clones, around 50% occurring once. The specimen was CD8+ T cells sorted from blood, collected at week 4, from a patient treated with tofacitinib. Source of these receptors: a human donor with alopecia areata.

This clone was observed a handful of times. V usage is TRBV29-1 and J usage is TRBJ2-7, with a tentative D call TRBD1 (6 bases). The CDR3 covers 14 residues. Deletions cut 4 bases from V and 0 bases from J, with 13 bases between. Germline CDR1 is SQVTM and CDR2 is ANQGSEA. The CDR3 sequence is CSVAAGTTSYEQYF. In DNA form, the CDR3 reads TGCAGCGTTGCCGCCGGGACAACCTCCTACGAGCAGTACTTC.

Many counts were recorded for this clone. This sequence joins TRBV4-3 and TRBJ1-4; D is perhaps TRBD1 (5 bases). This CDR3 is built from 14 residues. CDR1 and CDR2 from the germline V gene are LGHNA and YSLEER. V lost 0 bases and J 8 bases, leaving 10 bases between the germline ends. CDR3 DNA sequence: TGCGCCAGCAGCCAAGAGGGACTCGGGGAAAAACTGTTTTTT. The encoded protein is CASSQEGLGEKLFF.

This chain uses TRBV7-8 with TRBJ2-5, with D possibly being TRBD2 (7 bases). V shed 5 bases and J shed 5 bases, with 24 bases lying between them. Germline lookup yields CDR1 SGHVS and CDR2 FQNEAQ. CDR3 size: 17 residues. As DNA, the CDR3 is TGTGCCAGCAGCCTTTACGACGGGGGCGCGGGAGTGGAGACCCAGTACTTC. Encoded protein: CASSLYDGGAGVETQYF.

This chain links TRBV28 with TRBJ1-6; TRBD1 aligns across 7 bases. The germline V gene encodes CDR1 MDHEN and CDR2 SYDVKM. The CDR3 is made up of 14 amino acids. The trim removed 6 bases at V and 14 bases at J, leaving 13 bases unmatched. CDR3 amino acids: CASRPPTGTLALHF. The DNA for the CDR3 is TGTGCCAGCAGGCCCCCGACAGGGACTTTGGCCCTCCACTTT.

This clone appeared a single time. The V gene is TRBV5-4, the J gene TRBJ2-7, with D tentatively TRBD1 or TRBD2 (6 bases each). CDR1 is SGHNT and CDR2 is YYREEE in the germline V gene (reference sequence). CDR3 length equals 13 residues. Trimming removed 1 base from V and 5 bases from J, with 10 bases in between. The CDR3 DNA is TGTGCCAGCAGCTTGCGGGGGCTGCACGAGCAGTACTTC. Protein product: CASSLRGLHEQYF.

The chain combines TRBV2 with TRBJ1-5; D possibly corresponds to TRBD1 (6 bases). V dropped 6 bases and J dropped 4 bases, with 25 bases sitting between them. CDR1 and CDR2 (germline): SNHLY, FYNNEI. The CDR3 has 18 amino acids. The CDR3 spells CASSPGHSIGLDNQPQHF. DNA for the CDR3: TGTGCCAGCAGCCCGGGACATTCCATAGGGCTTGATAATCAGCCCCAGCATTTT.

The V call is TRBV23-1, the J call TRBJ1-6; tentatively, D is TRBD1 (5 bases). TRBV23-1 is designated an ORF whose function remains uncertain. CDR3 length equals 16 residues. Between the trimmed V and J ends, which lost 0 bases and 3 bases, there was a span of 9 bases. CDR3 residues: CASSQSPGIYNSPLHF. The CDR3, as DNA: TGCGCCAGCAGTCAATCGCCAGGGATCTATAATTCACCCCTCCACTTT.

The J gene is TRBJ2-7, the V gene TRBV2, with D perhaps matching TRBD1 (6 bases). V lost 2 bases and J 4 bases, leaving 12 bases between the germline ends. The CDR3 is 14 amino acids. CDR1 and CDR2 from the germline V gene are SNHLY and FYNNEI. The CDR3: CASSELGQLYEQYF. DNA for the CDR3: TGTGCCAGCAGTGAACTGGGACAACTGTACGAGCAGTACTTC.

The chain employs TRBV29-1 and TRBJ1-4; no clear D gene. Trimming took off 4 bases at V and 8 bases at J, with 14 bases between the two ends. The germline V gene encodes CDR1 SQVTM and CDR2 ANQGSEA. This CDR3 is 13 amino acids long. CDR3 nucleotide sequence: TGCAGCGTTGTCGGTTCTACGGGGGAAAAACTGTTTTTT. Translated: CSVVGSTGEKLFF.

There are a few counts of this clone. The chain has TRBV29-1 and TRBJ2-7, with 7 bases identical to TRBD1. From germline, CDR1 is SQVTM and CDR2 ANQGSEA. This CDR3 comprises 13 residues. V shed 7 bases, J shed 4 bases, and the junction held 10 bases outside the gene matches. The CDR3 spells CSAHDRATYEQYF. The CDR3 DNA follows: TGCAGCGCCCACGACAGGGCAACTTACGAGCAGTACTTC.

This clone was seen more than once but under ten times. This sequence may be a read error, since a much larger clone differs from it by one base. The V and J genes are TRBV6-4 and TRBJ2-5; 11 nucleotides align to TRBD2. Germline values: CDR1 MRHNA, CDR2 SNTAGT. V was pared by 2 bases and J by 1 base, with 0 bases of the junction left unmatched. This CDR3 has 15 amino acids. For the CDR3, the DNA is TGTGCCAGCAGTGACCTAGCGGGGGGCCAAGAGACCCAGTACTTC. It is translated as CASSDLAGGQETQYF.

This chain connects TRBV4-3 to TRBJ2-5; 7 bases map to TRBD2. With V trimmed by 4 bases and J by 1 base, 15 bases remained unmatched. The germline gives CDR1 LGHNA, CDR2 YSLEER. This CDR3 has 18 residues. The CDR3, as DNA: TGCGCCAGCAGCCTCGATATTACGCGGGGGAACTCCCAAGAGACCCAGTACTTC. As protein: CASSLDITRGNSQETQYF.

The count of this clone is one. This chain connects TRBV7-9 to TRBJ1-4; a weak D match, TRBD1 (5 bases). V lost 3 bases, J lost 7 bases, and 18 bases lay in between. The length of the CDR3 is 16 residues. CDR1 and CDR2 (germline): SEHNR, FQNEAQ (reference sequence). CDR3 coding DNA: TGTGCCAGCAGCTTCAGCGTTGGAGGGGCCGGTGAAAAACTGTTTTTT. It translates to CASSFSVGGAGEKLFF. The full variable domain, in which reference TRBV7-9 and TRBJ1-4 provide the parts outside the CDR3, is DTGVSQNPRHKITKRGQNVTFRCDPISEHNRLYWYRQTLGQGPEFLTYFQNEAQLEKSRLLSDRFSAERPKGSFSTLEIQRTEQGDSAMYLCASSFSVGGAGEKLFFGSGTQLSVL.

This clone appeared a few times. V is TRBV6-6 and J is TRBJ1-1; D may be TRBD1 (5 bases). Germline V lookup: CDR1 MNHNY, CDR2 SVGAGI (reference sequence). The CDR3 extends over 14 amino acids. Between the trimmed V and J ends, which lost 5 bases and 5 bases, there was a span of 15 bases. Here the CDR3 reads CASSTTAGGTEAFF. The CDR3 nucleotides read TGTGCCAGCAGTACCACCGCTGGGGGTACTGAAGCTTTCTTT.

The CDR3 loop reads CASRWTGGGNQPQHF. DNA for the CDR3: TGTGCCAGCAGATGGACAGGGGGTGGAAATCAGCCCCAGCATTTT. V and J are TRBV2 and TRBJ1-5; 10 bases agree with TRBD1. Germline-derived CDR1 and CDR2 are SNHLY and FYNNEI. V lost 6 bases, J lost 4 bases, and 6 bases stayed unmatched. This CDR3 is 15 amino acids long.

A few counts support this clone. This sequence joins TRBV13 and TRBJ2-3, with TRBD2 matching 8 bases. Germline V gene data show CDR1 as PRHDT and CDR2 as FYEKMQ (reference sequence). V lost 7 bases and J lost 1; bases outside the gene matches: 13. CDR3 length equals 17 residues. The CDR3 spells CASTPFQGLEGTDTQYF. The DNA of the CDR3 is TGTGCCAGCACCCCTTTCCAGGGACTAGAGGGCACAGATACGCAGTATTTT. The whole variable domain, remainder taken from reference TRBV13 and TRBJ2-3, is AAGVIQSPRHLIKEKRETATLKCYPIPRHDTVYWYQQGPGQDPQFLISFYEKMQSDKGSIPDRFSAQQFSDYHSELNMSSLELGDSALYFCASTPFQGLEGTDTQYFGPGTRLTVL.

The sample holds a few counts of this clone. This rearrangement joins TRBV7-9 to TRBJ2-7; D is possibly TRBD2 (6 bases). Germline CDR1 SEHNR, CDR2 FQNEAQ (reference sequence). The CDR3 is 14 residues long. V was shortened by 5 bases and J by 4 bases, with 15 bases between the two germline ends. The chain's CDR3 is CASSAPGLNYEQYF. DNA for the CDR3: TGTGCCAGCAGCGCGCCGGGACTGAATTACGAGCAGTACTTC. Using reference TRBV7-9 and TRBJ2-7 for the parts outside the CDR3, the full variable domain is DTGVSQNPRHKITKRGQNVTFRCDPISEHNRLYWYRQTLGQGPEFLTYFQNEAQLEKSRLLSDRFSAERPKGSFSTLEIQRTEQGDSAMYLCASSAPGLNYEQYFGPGTRLTVT.